The clone carrying this TCR beta chain has more than one count but fewer than ten. The antigen is undetermined. The data are from a study of T cells in Graves' hyperthyroidism and ophthalmopathy. General observations from the study: Ophthalmopathy got predicted by the model a median approximately six months before its onset.

Uncontrolled infection, other autoimmune disease, pregnancy or lactation disqualified patients from enrolment. Using RNA transcripts as the source, TCR beta CDR3 regions were amplified. The TCR CDR3 was amplified in a first-round RT-PCR using the HTBI primer set. TCRdb processed the multiplex PCR reads anew with MiXCR; each CDR3 protein has one entry. The top ten hold roughly an eighth of the sample, which has 620,000 or so distinct CDR3 sequences, about 14% seen once. This TCR derives from a woman in her forties or fifties with Graves' ophthalmopathy. Source material: blood.

The CDR3, as DNA: TGTGCCAGTAGTATAGAGACCCGGGGCGATGAGCAGTTCTTC. This gives the protein CASSIETRGDEQFF. The chain combines TRBV19 with TRBJ2-1, with D perhaps matching TRBD1 or TRBD2 (5 bases each). V was shortened by 0 bases and J by 8 bases, with 11 bases between the two germline ends. CDR1 is LNHDA, CDR2 SQIVND, per germline (reference sequence). This CDR3 comprises 14 residues.